This T cell receptor (beta chain) was sequenced for a study of shared clonotypes between healthy human individuals. Some clones are missing from TCRdb's copy, which holds only in-frame ones; the method was immunoSEQ multiplex PCR. The sample lists hundreds of thousands of clones, less than 80% occurring once. The CDR3 runs 14 residues. The V and J ends lost 6 bases and 0 bases respectively, with 9 bases between them. The V gene's germline CDR1 is SNHLY and CDR2 FYNNEI. This clone was counted only a few times. The clonotype originates from a woman aged 25 to 39 in good health. This chain connects TRBV2 to TRBJ1-3; D not certain. The sequenced sample was memory CD4+ T cells sorted from blood. Subset denoted: CD45RA-negative fraction. Written as DNA, the CDR3 is TGTGCCAGCAGCCGGGATCGCTCTGGAAACACCATATATTTT. It yields the protein CASSRDRSGNTIYF.